This T cell receptor (beta chain) came from a study of prognosis after radiotherapy for stage I lung cancer. Study in general: Delivery of radiotherapy was by SBRT in 3 to 5 fractions at a biologically effective dose of at least 100 Gy. A few developed distant metastases after radiotherapy (median approximately seven months), and 15 had no significant progression.

With two-round multiplex PCR, TCR beta CDR3 sequences were amplified from genomic DNA. The authors ran first-round PCR with primers specific to each TRBV and TRBJ gene. TCRdb ran MiXCR on the multiplex PCR reads and lists one entry per CDR3 protein. The data contain about 51,000 distinct CDR3 sequences, approximately 30% of them singletons. Relative to its sample, this clonotype is medium-sized. J lost 6 bases, V lost 4 bases, and 8 bases had no gene match. The CDR3 runs to 15 residues. CDR1 is MDHEN and CDR2 is SYDVKM in the germline V gene. The source material was PBMCs, sampled before or after stereotactic body radiation therapy (not recorded which). This TCR was sampled from a donor over 45 with non-small cell lung cancer. J is TRBJ2-7 and V is TRBV28, with 11 bases matching TRBD1. CDR3 coding DNA: TGTGCCAGCAGTTCTCCCGGGACAGGGGGGATCGAGCAGTACTTC. Protein: CASSSPGTGGIEQYF.